Sequencing of this T cell receptor (beta chain) was carried out in a study of blood T cells in healthy people across ages. As for this clonotype: The target antigen is unknown.

Study results and caveats: Any conclusive comparison of naive versus antigen-experienced cells was prevented by using unsorted PBMCs. Roughly linear age-related decline in beta diversity appeared, significant by age 40. Among long-lived donors, naive CD4+ cells were more numerous and diversity higher than in aged donors.

Trimming removed 0 bases from V and 2 bases from J, with 8 bases in between. The CDR3 loop spans 14 amino acids. Germline assignment: CDR1 SEHNR and CDR2 FQNEAQ (reference sequence). No fewer than 6 million PBMCs went into each sample. A second PCR, run for about 7 to 12 cycles, used a sample-barcoded 5' primer plus a J-beta primer mix. TCRdb passed the 5' RACE reads through MiXCR, listing each CDR3 protein once. The sample yields roughly 1.5 million distinct CDR3 sequences, roughly two fifths seen once. The receptor was isolated from a woman between 18 and 29 years old in good health. The specimen was blood. The V gene is TRBV7-9, the J gene TRBJ2-7; D remains ambiguous. In DNA, the CDR3 is TGTGCCAGCAGCTTAGCTCAGAGCCCCTACGAGCAGTACTTC. As protein: CASSLAQSPYEQYF.